What follows is one T cell receptor beta chain and its context. Its antigen is not known. The source of the sample is a study of T cell responses to AZD1222 COVID-19 vaccine. The study, taken as a whole, reports: Clonal diversity was possibly underestimated; the donors were predominantly white British and more often female. Baseline serology detected seropositivity in only a handful of AZD1222 recipients. All repertoire sampling was performed exclusively after the peak T cell response.

Germline V gives CDR1 LNHDA, CDR2 SQIVND (reference sequence). The CDR3 extends over 15 amino acids. The V gene end was trimmed by 6 bases and the J gene end by 5 bases; junction bases not matched to a gene: 9. Profiling relied on immunoSEQ multiplex PCR, and the TCRdb table lists in-frame clones only, not all of them. Of some 170,000 clones in the sample, roughly 92% were seen once. The specimen comprised peripheral blood, sampled on day 0 of AZD1222 vaccination. The chain is built from TRBV19 and TRBJ2-2; 7 bases are a match to TRBD2. The receptor was derived from an adult in good health. This CDR3 is CASREGGPSTGELFF. The CDR3 DNA sequence: TGTGCCAGTAGGGAGGGAGGGCCAAGTACCGGGGAGCTGTTTTTT.